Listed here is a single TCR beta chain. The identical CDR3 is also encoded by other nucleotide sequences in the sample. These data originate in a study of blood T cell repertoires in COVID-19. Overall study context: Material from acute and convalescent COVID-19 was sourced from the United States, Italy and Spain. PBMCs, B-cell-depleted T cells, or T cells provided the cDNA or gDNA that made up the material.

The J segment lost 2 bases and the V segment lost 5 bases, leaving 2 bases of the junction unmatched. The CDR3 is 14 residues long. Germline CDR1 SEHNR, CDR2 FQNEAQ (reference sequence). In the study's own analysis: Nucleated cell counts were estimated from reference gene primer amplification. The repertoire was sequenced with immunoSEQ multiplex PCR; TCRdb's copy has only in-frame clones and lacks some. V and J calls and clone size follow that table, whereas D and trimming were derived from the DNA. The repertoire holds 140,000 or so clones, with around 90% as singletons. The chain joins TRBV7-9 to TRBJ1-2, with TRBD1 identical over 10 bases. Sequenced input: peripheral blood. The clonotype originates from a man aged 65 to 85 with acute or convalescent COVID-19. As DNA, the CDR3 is TGTGCCAGCAGCCGGGGACAGGGGAACTATGGCTACACCTTC. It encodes CASSRGQGNYGYTF.